A selection of T cell receptor beta chains follows, all from one sample in a study of graft-versus-host responses after intestinal transplantation. The method was immunoSEQ multiplex PCR; TCRdb's version includes in-frame clones alone and lacks a portion of them. The sample records 25,000 to 30,000 clones, 65% to 80% being singletons. The sequencing used ileum tissue, collected 98 days after intestinal transplantation. The origin of the receptors is a human patient who received an intestinal transplant, so some T cells may come from the graft donor. The CDR3 runs from the conserved cysteine through the conserved F or W. Each record gives: CDR3 length, V gene, clone size, J gene, D gene, CDR3 protein, CDR3 DNA. D genes are given only for firm matches. Expanded clones are given a class, and other clones once, few, many or no size at all.

cdr3_length: 16; v_call: TRBV28; clone_size: medium-sized; j_call: TRBJ2-7; d_call: NA; cdr3_aa: CASSFLTGRGIYEQYF; cdr3_nt: TGTGCCAGCAGTTTCCTCACAGGGAGGGGTATCTACGAGCAGTACTTC
cdr3_length: 16; v_call: TRBV28; clone_size: once; j_call: TRBJ1-1; d_call: NA; cdr3_aa: CASPRGGAVVWTEAFF; cdr3_nt: TGTGCCAGCCCCCGTGGGGGGGCCGTTGTTTGGACTGAAGCTTTCTTT
cdr3_length: 14; v_call: TRBV7-3; clone_size: NA; j_call: TRBJ2-3; d_call: NA; cdr3_aa: CASSLDSNTDTQYF; cdr3_nt: TGTGCCAGCAGCTTAGACTCAAACACAGATACGCAGTATTTT
cdr3_length: 17; v_call: TRBV4-1; clone_size: NA; j_call: TRBJ2-2; d_call: TRBD2; cdr3_aa: CASSPALAGANTGELFF; cdr3_nt: TGCGCCAGCAGCCCTGCACTAGCGGGGGCGAACACCGGGGAGCTGTTTTTT
cdr3_length: 14; v_call: TRBV6-1; clone_size: NA; j_call: TRBJ1-2; d_call: NA; cdr3_aa: CASSDIERFYGYTF; cdr3_nt: TGTGCCAGCAGTGATATAGAAAGGTTCTATGGCTACACCTTC
cdr3_length: 16; v_call: TRBV10-3; clone_size: once; j_call: TRBJ1-5; d_call: TRBD1; cdr3_aa: CAISEYTGVPNQPQHF; cdr3_nt: TGTGCCATCAGTGAGTACACAGGGGTACCCAATCAGCCCCAGCATTTT
cdr3_length: 12; v_call: TRBV10-1; clone_size: NA; j_call: TRBJ2-5; d_call: NA; cdr3_aa: CASSAGGETQYF; cdr3_nt: TGCGCCAGCAGTGCGGGGGGCGAGACCCAGTACTTC
cdr3_length: 12; v_call: TRBV5-6; clone_size: NA; j_call: TRBJ2-2; d_call: NA; cdr3_aa: CASSRDFGELFF; cdr3_nt: TGTGCCAGCAGCCGGGACTTCGGGGAGCTGTTTTTT
cdr3_length: 18; v_call: TRBV18; clone_size: NA; j_call: TRBJ2-1; d_call: TRBD2; cdr3_aa: CASSPTQTSGTSYNEQFF; cdr3_nt: TGTGCCAGCTCCCCCACTCAGACTAGCGGGACATCCTACAATGAGCAGTTCTTC
cdr3_length: 15; v_call: TRBV6-1; clone_size: NA; j_call: TRBJ1-4; d_call: NA; cdr3_aa: CASSELTVAPRKLFF; cdr3_nt: TGTGCCAGCAGTGAATTGACAGTGGCTCCTCGGAAACTGTTTTTT
cdr3_length: 15; v_call: TRBV7-9; clone_size: NA; j_call: TRBJ1-3; d_call: NA; cdr3_aa: CASRTQGYSGNTIYF; cdr3_nt: TGTGCCAGCCGGACACAGGGTTACTCTGGAAACACCATATATTTT
cdr3_length: 16; v_call: TRBV9; clone_size: NA; j_call: TRBJ2-5; d_call: NA; cdr3_aa: CASSPNEIELQETQYF; cdr3_nt: TGTGCCAGCAGCCCGAACGAGATCGAATTACAAGAGACCCAGTACTTC
cdr3_length: 12; v_call: TRBV5-4; clone_size: few; j_call: TRBJ2-1; d_call: NA; cdr3_aa: CASSLLDNEQFF; cdr3_nt: TGTGCCAGCAGCTTACTCGACAATGAGCAGTTCTTC
cdr3_length: 17; v_call: TRBV6-1; clone_size: NA; j_call: TRBJ1-4; d_call: NA; cdr3_aa: CASSESVGTRANEKLFF; cdr3_nt: TGTGCCAGCAGTGAAAGTGTTGGGACAAGGGCTAATGAAAAACTGTTTTTT
cdr3_length: 16; v_call: TRBV6-5; clone_size: NA; j_call: TRBJ2-7; d_call: NA; cdr3_aa: CASSYSTLAKPNEQYF; cdr3_nt: TGTGCCAGCAGTTACTCGACCTTGGCCAAACCGAACGAGCAGTACTTC
cdr3_length: 13; v_call: TRBV29-1; clone_size: NA; j_call: TRBJ1-2; d_call: TRBD1; cdr3_aa: CSVDDRTGQGYTF; cdr3_nt: TGCAGCGTTGATGATAGGACAGGTCAGGGCTACACCTTC
cdr3_length: 16; v_call: TRBV25-1; clone_size: NA; j_call: TRBJ1-6; d_call: NA; cdr3_aa: CASSEFGTRLNSPLHF; cdr3_nt: TGTGCCAGCAGTGAATTTGGGACAAGGCTTAATTCACCCCTCCACTTT
cdr3_length: 14; v_call: TRBV10-1; clone_size: NA; j_call: TRBJ2-3; d_call: TRBD1; cdr3_aa: CASYGTVDTDTQYF; cdr3_nt: TGCGCCAGTTACGGGACAGTGGACACAGATACGCAGTATTTT
cdr3_length: 13; v_call: TRBV14; clone_size: NA; j_call: TRBJ1-1; d_call: NA; cdr3_aa: CASSQGGYTEAFF; cdr3_nt: TGTGCCAGCAGCCAAGGAGGGTACACTGAAGCTTTCTTT
cdr3_length: 13; v_call: TRBV7-3; clone_size: NA; j_call: TRBJ1-1; d_call: NA; cdr3_aa: CASSSRPGAEAFF; cdr3_nt: TGTGCCAGCAGCTCCCGGCCCGGGGCTGAAGCTTTCTTT
cdr3_length: 14; v_call: TRBV9; clone_size: once; j_call: TRBJ1-1; d_call: NA; cdr3_aa: CASSVGGPANEAFF; cdr3_nt: TGTGCCAGCAGCGTGGGGGGCCCGGCTAACGAAGCTTTCTTT
cdr3_length: 15; v_call: TRBV29-1; clone_size: NA; j_call: TRBJ2-7; d_call: TRBD2; cdr3_aa: CSVALGASGPYEQYF; cdr3_nt: TGCAGCGTAGCCTTAGGGGCTAGCGGACCCTACGAGCAGTACTTC
cdr3_length: 16; v_call: TRBV2; clone_size: NA; j_call: TRBJ2-2; d_call: NA; cdr3_aa: CASAPFGGPYTGELFF; cdr3_nt: TGTGCCAGCGCCCCTTTCGGGGGGCCGTACACCGGGGAGCTGTTTTTT
cdr3_length: 14; v_call: TRBV5-1; clone_size: few; j_call: TRBJ2-5; d_call: NA; cdr3_aa: CASSSRTVLETQYF; cdr3_nt: TGCGCCAGCAGCTCCCGGACAGTCTTAGAGACCCAGTACTTC
cdr3_length: 18; v_call: TRBV13; clone_size: NA; j_call: TRBJ2-7; d_call: NA; cdr3_aa: CASSSPHQTGSNSYEQYF; cdr3_nt: TGTGCCAGCAGCTCCCCCCACCAAACAGGGTCAAACTCCTACGAGCAGTACTTC
cdr3_length: 14; v_call: TRBV9; clone_size: NA; j_call: TRBJ1-1; d_call: TRBD1; cdr3_aa: CASSPDRGGTEAFF; cdr3_nt: TGTGCCAGCAGCCCAGACAGGGGAGGCACTGAAGCTTTCTTT
cdr3_length: 13; v_call: TRBV19; clone_size: NA; j_call: TRBJ1-5; d_call: TRBD1; cdr3_aa: CASREQGDQPQHF; cdr3_nt: TGTGCCAGTAGAGAACAGGGGGATCAGCCCCAGCATTTT
cdr3_length: 14; v_call: TRBV16; clone_size: few; j_call: TRBJ2-7; d_call: NA; cdr3_aa: CASSQSGGGDEQYF; cdr3_nt: TGTGCCAGCAGCCAATCGGGAGGGGGGGACGAGCAGTACTTC
cdr3_length: 14; v_call: TRBV7-6; clone_size: NA; j_call: TRBJ1-1; d_call: TRBD1; cdr3_aa: CASSPTTGHTEAFF; cdr3_nt: TGTGCCAGCAGCCCCACGACAGGGCACACTGAAGCTTTCTTT
cdr3_length: 14; v_call: TRBV4-1; clone_size: NA; j_call: TRBJ2-7; d_call: NA; cdr3_aa: CASSQVQGSYEQYF; cdr3_nt: TGCGCCAGCAGCCAAGTGCAGGGCTCCTACGAGCAGTACTTC
cdr3_length: 15; v_call: TRBV6-6; clone_size: NA; j_call: TRBJ2-3; d_call: NA; cdr3_aa: CASSYQGSSTDTQYF; cdr3_nt: TGTGCCAGCAGTTACCAGGGATCTAGCACAGATACGCAGTATTTT
cdr3_length: 16; v_call: TRBV11-1; clone_size: NA; j_call: TRBJ1-3; d_call: NA; cdr3_aa: CASSLARGSDGNTIYF; cdr3_nt: TGTGCCAGCAGCTTAGCGCGGGGATCGGACGGAAACACCATATATTTT
cdr3_length: 14; v_call: TRBV10-3; clone_size: NA; j_call: TRBJ2-2; d_call: TRBD1; cdr3_aa: CAISDGTGTGELFF; cdr3_nt: TGTGCCATCAGTGACGGGACAGGGACCGGGGAGCTGTTTTTT
cdr3_length: 13; v_call: TRBV5-1; clone_size: once; j_call: TRBJ1-2; d_call: NA; cdr3_aa: CASSLGATDGYTF; cdr3_nt: TGCGCCAGCAGCTTGGGAGCGACGGATGGCTACACCTTC
cdr3_length: 12; v_call: TRBV7-9; clone_size: few; j_call: TRBJ1-5; d_call: NA; cdr3_aa: CASGRDNQPQHF; cdr3_nt: TGTGCCAGCGGGCGGGATAATCAGCCCCAGCATTTT
cdr3_length: 19; v_call: TRBV5-8; clone_size: NA; j_call: TRBJ2-3; d_call: NA; cdr3_aa: CASSRILEGGILSTDTQYF; cdr3_nt: TGTGCCAGCAGCCGGATTCTGGAGGGGGGCATCTTATCCACAGATACGCAGTATTTT
cdr3_length: 16; v_call: TRBV30; clone_size: NA; j_call: TRBJ1-1; d_call: TRBD1; cdr3_aa: CAWSVVWGTGNTEAFF; cdr3_nt: TGTGCCTGGAGTGTAGTCTGGGGGACAGGGAACACTGAAGCTTTCTTT
cdr3_length: 15; v_call: TRBV13; clone_size: NA; j_call: TRBJ2-7; d_call: NA; cdr3_aa: CASSLGSCSSYEQYF; cdr3_nt: TGTGCCAGCAGCTTAGGGTCCTGCTCCTCCTACGAGCAGTACTTC
cdr3_length: 13; v_call: TRBV11-2; clone_size: NA; j_call: TRBJ1-1; d_call: NA; cdr3_aa: CASSSLRDTEAFF; cdr3_nt: TGTGCCAGCAGCTCCCTTCGGGACACTGAAGCTTTCTTT
cdr3_length: 9; v_call: TRBV6-1; clone_size: NA; j_call: TRBJ2-7; d_call: NA; cdr3_aa: CAITNEQYF; cdr3_nt: TGTGCCATTACGAACGAGCAGTACTTC
cdr3_length: 15; v_call: TRBV6-1; clone_size: NA; j_call: TRBJ2-2; d_call: TRBD1; cdr3_aa: CASSRTGGVTGELFF; cdr3_nt: TGTGCCAGCAGCCGGACAGGGGGCGTCACCGGGGAGCTGTTTTTT
cdr3_length: 13; v_call: TRBV18; clone_size: NA; j_call: TRBJ1-2; d_call: NA; cdr3_aa: CASSPQSRGGYTF; cdr3_nt: TGTGCCAGCTCACCACAGTCTAGAGGAGGCTACACCTTC
cdr3_length: 15; v_call: TRBV6-1; clone_size: NA; j_call: TRBJ2-3; d_call: NA; cdr3_aa: CASSPQAGAGDTQYF; cdr3_nt: TGTGCCAGCAGCCCGCAGGCGGGGGCGGGAGATACGCAGTATTTT
cdr3_length: 16; v_call: TRBV9; clone_size: NA; j_call: TRBJ2-1; d_call: TRBD2; cdr3_aa: CASSSRTSAVHNEQFF; cdr3_nt: TGTGCCAGCAGCTCCAGGACTAGCGCGGTACACAATGAGCAGTTCTTC
cdr3_length: 13; v_call: TRBV2; clone_size: NA; j_call: TRBJ1-1; d_call: NA; cdr3_aa: CASLGGADTEAFF; cdr3_nt: TGTGCCAGCTTGGGGGGGGCGGACACTGAAGCTTTCTTT
cdr3_length: 14; v_call: TRBV19; clone_size: NA; j_call: TRBJ2-7; d_call: TRBD2; cdr3_aa: CASRDAGGYYEQYF; cdr3_nt: TGTGCCAGTAGGGATGCGGGGGGGTACTACGAGCAGTACTTC
cdr3_length: 16; v_call: TRBV19; clone_size: NA; j_call: TRBJ2-1; d_call: TRBD2; cdr3_aa: CASSIEGGGVYNEQFF; cdr3_nt: TGTGCCAGTAGTATAGAAGGCGGGGGGGTTTACAATGAGCAGTTCTTC